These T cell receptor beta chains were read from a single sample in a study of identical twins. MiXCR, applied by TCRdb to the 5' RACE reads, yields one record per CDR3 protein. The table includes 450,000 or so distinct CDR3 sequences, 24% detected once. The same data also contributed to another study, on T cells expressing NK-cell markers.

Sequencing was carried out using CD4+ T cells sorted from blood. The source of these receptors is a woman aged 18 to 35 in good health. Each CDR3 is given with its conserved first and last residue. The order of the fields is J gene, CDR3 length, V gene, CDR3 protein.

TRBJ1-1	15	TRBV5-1	CASSWPPAGFTEAFF
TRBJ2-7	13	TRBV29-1	CSAFGLAGDEQYF
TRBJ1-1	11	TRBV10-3	CATRRDTEAFF
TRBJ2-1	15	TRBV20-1	CSALVGAGINNEQFF
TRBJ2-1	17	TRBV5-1	CASSPDRGSPQINEQFF
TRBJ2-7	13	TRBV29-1	CSVAADPIYEQYF
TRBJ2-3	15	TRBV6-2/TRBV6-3	CASSYMDSAGDTQYF
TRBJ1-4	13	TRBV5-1	CASSLDSPEKLFF
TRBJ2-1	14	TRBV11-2	CASSLGAVYNEQFF
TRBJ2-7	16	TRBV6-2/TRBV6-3	CASTRRGQGANYEQYF
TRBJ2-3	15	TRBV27	CASSLRQVDRYTQYF
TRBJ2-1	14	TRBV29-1	CSVLGGALANEQFF